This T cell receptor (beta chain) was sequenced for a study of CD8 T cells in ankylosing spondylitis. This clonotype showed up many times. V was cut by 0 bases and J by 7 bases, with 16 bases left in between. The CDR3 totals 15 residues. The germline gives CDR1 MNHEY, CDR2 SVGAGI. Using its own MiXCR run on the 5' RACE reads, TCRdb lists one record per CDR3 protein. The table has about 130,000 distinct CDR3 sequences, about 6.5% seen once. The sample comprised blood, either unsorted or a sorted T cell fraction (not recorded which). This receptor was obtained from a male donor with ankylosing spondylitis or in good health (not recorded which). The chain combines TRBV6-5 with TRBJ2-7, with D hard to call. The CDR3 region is CASSYSSTAIWEQYF. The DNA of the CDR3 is TGTGCCAGCAGTTACTCTTCGACGGCGATATGGGAGCAGTACTTC.